The clone carrying this TCR beta chain was picked up one time. Its antigen remains unidentified. TCRdb keeps only in-frame clones here, not all; method: immunoSEQ multiplex PCR. Of 50,000 to 55,000 clones listed, less than 85% were seen once; the top ten hold more than 20%. This sample was taken from a study of T cell responses to AZD1222 COVID-19 vaccine. The study, taken as a whole, reports: Compared with day 0, the breadth and depth of the Spike-specific TCR repertoire rose significantly after two doses of AZD1222. Sampled repertoires all dated from after the peak T cell response.

The sample here was peripheral blood, taken on day 0 of AZD1222 vaccination. This TCR was recovered from an adult in good health.

For the CDR3, the DNA is TGTGCCAGCAGCGTAAATGACGGTTACACCTTC. This sequence encodes CASSVNDGYTF. The chain has TRBV9 and TRBJ1-2, with unresolved D. The CDR3 is 11 residues long. V lost 1 base to trimming and J lost 11 bases, with 9 bases between them. CDR1 is SGDLS and CDR2 is YYNGEE in the germline V gene.